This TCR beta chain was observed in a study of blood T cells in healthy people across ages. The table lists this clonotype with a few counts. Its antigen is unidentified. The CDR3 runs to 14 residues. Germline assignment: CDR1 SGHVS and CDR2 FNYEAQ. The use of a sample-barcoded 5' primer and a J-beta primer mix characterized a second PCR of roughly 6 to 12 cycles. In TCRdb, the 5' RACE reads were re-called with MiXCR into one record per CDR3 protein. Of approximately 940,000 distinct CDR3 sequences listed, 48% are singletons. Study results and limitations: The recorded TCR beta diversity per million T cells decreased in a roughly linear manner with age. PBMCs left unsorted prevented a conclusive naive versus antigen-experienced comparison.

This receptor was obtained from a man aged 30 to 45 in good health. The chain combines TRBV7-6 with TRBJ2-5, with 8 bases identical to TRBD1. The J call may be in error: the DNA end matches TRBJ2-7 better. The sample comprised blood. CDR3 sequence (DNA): TGTGCCAGCAGCCGCGGACAGGGAATGCCCGAGCAGTACTTC. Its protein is CASSRGQGMPEQYF.